This is a list of T cell receptor beta chains from one sample in a study of shared clonotypes between healthy human individuals. Only in-frame clones appear in the TCRdb table, and some are missing; sequencing was by immunoSEQ multiplex PCR. Seen here are around 1.9 million clones, more than 85% observed once, and the top ten hold roughly 1.7%. Sequencing was carried out using naive CD8+ T cells from PBMCs. These receptors were taken from a man between 18 and 35 years old in good health. Some clones in this sample may be carry-over from other donors' samples. Each CDR3 is given with its conserved first and last residue.

>TRBJ2-3|TRBV28
CASRLGLAGVLDTQYF
>TRBJ2-7|TRBV4-3
CASSQDGGGAGDYEQYF
>TRBJ1-3|TRBV6-1
CASSGGVLSGNTIYF
>TRBJ1-1|TRBV11-2
CASSRGAKAFF
>TRBJ2-7|TRBV15
CATRPDTAYEQYF
>TRBJ2-7|TRBV11-2
CASSGPGQGKYEQYF
>TRBJ2-7|TRBV7-3
CASSLKLAVVYEQYF
>TRBJ1-4|TRBV30
CAWSRLSNEKLFF
>TRBJ1-1|TRBV4-3
CASSQDRGGTGTEAFF
>TRBJ2-4|TRBV11-2
CASSPVREAKNIQYF
>TRBJ2-5|TRBV7-4
CASSLAGAGETQYF
>TRBJ1-1|TRBV5-1
CASSLGGQGWTEAFF
>TRBJ2-3|TRBV28
CASSPRSDTQYF
>TRBJ2-6|TRBV5-6
CASSPVGSGANVLTF
>TRBJ2-5|TRBV10-2
CASSSSGWGETQYF
>TRBJ1-2|TRBV7-9
CASSLAQGQFGYGYTF
>TRBJ2-6|TRBV27
CASSLGWGGGANVLTF
>TRBJ2-7|TRBV27
CASSATSAAPSYEQYF
>TRBJ1-2|TRBV7-8
CASSLAVLSNYGYTF
>TRBJ2-7|TRBV10-3
CAISGGDRVSYEQYF
>TRBJ2-7|TRBV4-2
CASSLGLAGDEQYF
>TRBJ2-3|TRBV11-2
CASSFQESGRNSDTQYF
>TRBJ2-7|TRBV27
CASSLAGGPKEGYEQYF
>TRBJ2-1|TRBV30
CAWSVVLGHEQFF
>TRBJ2-7|TRBV28
CASQLRGAPYEQYF
>TRBJ2-7|TRBV4-3
CASSQSLAGGGNEQYF
>TRBJ2-7|TRBV28
CASSSPGTAYEQYF